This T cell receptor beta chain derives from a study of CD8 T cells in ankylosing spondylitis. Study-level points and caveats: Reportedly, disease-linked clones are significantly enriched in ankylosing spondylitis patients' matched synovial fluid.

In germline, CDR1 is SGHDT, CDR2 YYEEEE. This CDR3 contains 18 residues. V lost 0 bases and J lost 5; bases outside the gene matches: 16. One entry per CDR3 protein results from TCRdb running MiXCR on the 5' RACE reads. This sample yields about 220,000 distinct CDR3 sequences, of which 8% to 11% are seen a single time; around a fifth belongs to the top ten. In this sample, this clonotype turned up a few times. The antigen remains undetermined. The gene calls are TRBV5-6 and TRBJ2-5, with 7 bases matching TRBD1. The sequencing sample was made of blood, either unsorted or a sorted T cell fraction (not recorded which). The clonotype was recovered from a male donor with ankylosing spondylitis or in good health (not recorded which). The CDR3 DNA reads TGTGCCAGCAGCTTGGTCTGGGACAGCAAGAGGTCAGGGGAGACCCAGTACTTC. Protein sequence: CASSLVWDSKRSGETQYF.